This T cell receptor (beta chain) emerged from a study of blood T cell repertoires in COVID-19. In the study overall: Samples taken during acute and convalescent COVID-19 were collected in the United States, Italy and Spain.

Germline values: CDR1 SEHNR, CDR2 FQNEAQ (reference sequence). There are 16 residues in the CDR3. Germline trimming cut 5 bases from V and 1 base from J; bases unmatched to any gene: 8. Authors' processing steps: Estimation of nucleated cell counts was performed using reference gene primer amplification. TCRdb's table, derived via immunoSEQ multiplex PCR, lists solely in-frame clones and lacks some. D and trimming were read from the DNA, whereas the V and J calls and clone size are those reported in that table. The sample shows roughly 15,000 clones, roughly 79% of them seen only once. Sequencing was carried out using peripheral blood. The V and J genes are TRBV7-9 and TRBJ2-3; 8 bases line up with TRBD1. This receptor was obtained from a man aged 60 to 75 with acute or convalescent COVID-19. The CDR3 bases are TGTGCCAGCAGCACAGGACAGGGTCAGGGCACAGATACGCAGTATTTT. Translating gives CASSTGQGQGTDTQYF.